The clone carrying this T cell receptor beta chain was found many times. Its antigen is not identified. The CDR3 has 15 residues. Germline loops: CDR1 SGDLS, CDR2 YYNGEE. Trimming stripped 0 bases from V and 4 bases from J, with 13 bases between. The data stem from a study of T-cell reconstitution after alpha-beta-depleted transplantation in children. Preparation of the TCRbeta library used unique molecular identifiers. TCRdb re-called the PCR reads with MiXCR, one entry per CDR3 protein. In the table there are 180,000 or so distinct CDR3 sequences, 5.5% to 7% of which are singletons. Whole-study results and caveats: Where some patients showed high TCRbeta diversity at day 60, it came from recipient T cells and thymic progenitors that had survived. T-cell counts and diversity at one year post-transplant came mainly from newly produced T cells. Reportedly, only several hundred clones from non-depleted graft cells drove alpha-beta T-cell counts at about two months.

The receptor's source is a girl under three years old with combined immunodeficiency, due to receive a stem cell transplant. The sample here was PBMCs, taken before TCRalphabeta/CD19-depleted stem cell transplant. The V call is TRBV9, the J call TRBJ1-2; the D is unclear. CDR3 in DNA: TGTGCCAGCAGCGTAGCTAACAGTCCGGCCTATGGCTACACCTTC. This translates into CASSVANSPAYGYTF.